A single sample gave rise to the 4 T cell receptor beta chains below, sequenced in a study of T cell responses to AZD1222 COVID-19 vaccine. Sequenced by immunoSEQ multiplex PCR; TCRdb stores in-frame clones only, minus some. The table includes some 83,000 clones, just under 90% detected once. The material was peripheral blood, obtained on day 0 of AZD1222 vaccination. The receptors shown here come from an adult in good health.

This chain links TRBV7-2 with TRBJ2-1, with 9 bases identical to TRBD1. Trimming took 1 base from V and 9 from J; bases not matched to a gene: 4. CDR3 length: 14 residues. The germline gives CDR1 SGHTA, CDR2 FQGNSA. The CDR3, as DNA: TGTGCCAGCAGCTTAGTACAGGGGGCGACTGAGCAGTTCTTC. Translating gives CASSLVQGATEQFF.

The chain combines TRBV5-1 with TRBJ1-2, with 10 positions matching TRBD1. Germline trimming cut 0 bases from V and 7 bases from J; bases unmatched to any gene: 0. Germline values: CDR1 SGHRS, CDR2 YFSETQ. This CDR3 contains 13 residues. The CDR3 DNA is TGCGCCAGCAGCTTGGGACAGGGGGCTGGCTACACCTTC. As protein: CASSLGQGAGYTF.

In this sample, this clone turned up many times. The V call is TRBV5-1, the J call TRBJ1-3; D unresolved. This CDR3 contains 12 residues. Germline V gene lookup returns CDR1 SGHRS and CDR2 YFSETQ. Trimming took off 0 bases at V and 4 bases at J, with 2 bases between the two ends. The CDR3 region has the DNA TGCGCCAGCAGCTTGGAAGGAAACACCATATATTTT. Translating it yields CASSLEGNTIYF.

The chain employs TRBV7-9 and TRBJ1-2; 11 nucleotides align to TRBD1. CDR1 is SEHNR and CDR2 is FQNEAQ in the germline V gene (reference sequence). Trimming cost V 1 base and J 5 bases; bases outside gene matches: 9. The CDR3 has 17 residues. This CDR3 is CASSLGAGTGGVYGYTF. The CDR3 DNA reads TGTGCCAGCAGCTTAGGCGCGGGGACAGGGGGAGTGTATGGCTACACCTTC. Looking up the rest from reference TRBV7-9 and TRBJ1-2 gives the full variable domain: DTGVSQNPRHKITKRGQNVTFRCDPISEHNRLYWYRQTLGQGPEFLTYFQNEAQLEKSRLLSDRFSAERPKGSFSTLEIQRTEQGDSAMYLCASSLGAGTGGVYGYTFGSGTRLTVV.